Given below is one T cell receptor beta chain in context. Antigen: not known. TCRdb redid the calling of the 5' RACE reads with MiXCR, one entry per CDR3 protein. The table has 1.5 million to 2 million distinct CDR3 sequences, under 35% seen once. This specimen comes from a study of identical twins. CDR3 length equals 17 residues. Germline trimming cut 6 bases from V and 5 bases from J; bases unmatched to any gene: 10. Per germline, CDR1 MDHEN and CDR2 SYDVKM. Broader study findings: Whereas memory repertoires showed no such difference, abundant cord blood beta clonotypes carried fewer insertions.

The rearrangement links TRBV28 to TRBJ2-3, with 14 bases matching TRBD2. This TCR came from a newborn girl in good health. The source material was cord blood. In DNA, the CDR3 is TGTGCCAGCAGGGCACCGGGACTAGCGGGAGAAGGAGATACGCAGTATTTT. It yields the protein CASRAPGLAGEGDTQYF.